Listed below are T cell receptor beta chains from one sample, sequenced in a study of T cells in Graves' hyperthyroidism and ophthalmopathy. A single record per CDR3 protein comes from TCRdb applying MiXCR to the multiplex PCR reads. Of hundreds of thousands of distinct CDR3 sequences in the sample, roughly 15% were seen once. What was sequenced was blood. The receptors derive from a young man with Graves' ophthalmopathy. Both conserved end residues are part of each CDR3. Each record gives: J gene, clone size, V gene, D gene, CDR3 DNA, CDR3 protein. The D gene is left open where the match is weak. Rows give clone size only sometimes, using once, few, many, or a class for an expanded clone.

>TRBJ1-2|.|TRBV6-5|.
TGTGCCAGCAGTTACTCGGCGGGGCAGGGGAAAGGTGGCTACACCTTC
CASSYSAGQGKGGYTF
>TRBJ1-4|many|TRBV6-1|.
TGTGCCAGCAGTGAAGCCACAGGGATAGCTAATGAAAAACTGTTTTTT
CASSEATGIANEKLFF
>TRBJ2-3|many|TRBV5-8|TRBD1
TGTGCCAGCAGGCCGACAGGGAGCTTGACAGATACGCAGTATTTT
CASRPTGSLTDTQYF
>TRBJ2-3|many|TRBV7-8|.
TGTGCCAGCAGCTTAGGTGTTGCGGCAACAGATACGCAGTATTTT
CASSLGVAATDTQYF
>TRBJ2-1|.|TRBV7-3|.
TGTGCCAGCAGCTCCGCCGGGTCGACCACAACGGAGCAGTTCTTC
CASSSAGSTTTEQFF
>TRBJ2-7|few|TRBV19|TRBD1
TGTGCCAGTAGGGCCTCCGGGACAGGGAATGACGAGCAGTACTTC
CASRASGTGNDEQYF
>TRBJ2-2|few|TRBV9|TRBD1
TGTGCCAGCAGCGTAGCAGGGGGCGCCGGGGAGCTGTTTTTT
CASSVAGGAGELFF
>TRBJ1-6|many|TRBV7-9|.
TGTGCCAGCAGCTTCAGGGGTGGCAATTCACCCCTCCACTTT
CASSFRGGNSPLHF
>TRBJ1-2|many|TRBV10-3|.
TGTGCCATCAGTGAGTCGGCAGGGCGCCGAGCTAACTATGGCTACACCTTC
CAISESAGRRANYGYTF
>TRBJ1-6|.|TRBV7-9|.
TGTACCAGCAGCCCGAATGGCAGTACCAATAATTCACCCCTCCACTTT
CTSSPNGSTNNSPLHF
>TRBJ2-4|.|TRBV19|.
TGTGCCAGTAGTACCCCCGGGGTAGGGGCCAAAAACATTCAGTACTTC
CASSTPGVGAKNIQYF
>TRBJ2-7|many|TRBV12-5|TRBD1
TGTGCTAGTGGTTTGGTTTTCTGCGTGACAGGGGGGAAGAACTACGAGCAGTACTTC
CASGLVFCVTGGKNYEQYF
>TRBJ2-3|many|TRBV4-1|TRBD1
TGCGCCAGCAGCCCCGGACAGGGGCCCCGGGTAACGCAGTATTTT
CASSPGQGPRVTQYF
>TRBJ2-5|.|TRBV4-1|TRBD2
TGCGCCAGCAGCGTCCGACTAGCGGGAGGTGTAGAGACCCAGTACTTC
CASSVRLAGGVETQYF
>TRBJ2-7|many|TRBV12-3/TRBV12-4|.
TGTGCCAGCAGTTTCGGCCAGGGAAGAACCTACGAGCAGTACTTC
CASSFGQGRTYEQYF
>TRBJ2-2|.|TRBV7-9|TRBD1
TGTGCCAGCAGCTCTGGGACAGGGTTGGACGCCGGGGAGCTGTTTTTT
CASSSGTGLDAGELFF
>TRBJ2-3|many|TRBV30|.
TGTGCCTGGGATGAGAAGCCTAGCACAGATACGCAGTATTTT
CAWDEKPSTDTQYF
>TRBJ2-7|many|TRBV20-1|TRBD1
TGCAGTGCTAGGGTCGGGACAGGAGAGGGCGAGCAGTACTTC
CSARVGTGEGEQYF
>TRBJ2-7|many|TRBV7-9|.
TGTGCCAGCAGCTTAGTAGTCCCGGGAGCAGTCACCTACGAGCAGTACTTC
CASSLVVPGAVTYEQYF
>TRBJ2-1|few|TRBV30|.
TGTGCCTGGACGTTCTCAGGATTGGGCCATGAGCAGTTCTTC
CAWTFSGLGHEQFF
>TRBJ2-7|.|TRBV5-1|.
TGCGCCAGCAGCTTGGCCGGCACAAACGAGCAGTACTTC
CASSLAGTNEQYF
>TRBJ1-2|many|TRBV11-2|.
TGTGCCAGCAGTTTGGGACCGGACTATGGCTACACCTTC
CASSLGPDYGYTF
>TRBJ2-4|.|TRBV18|.
TGTGCCAGCGCCCCAAGGGGGGAAAACATTCAGTACTTC
CASAPRGENIQYF
>TRBJ1-2|few|TRBV30|.
TGTGCCTGGAGTAAAAACCGAAAAGGGGACTATGGCTACACCTTC
CAWSKNRKGDYGYTF
>TRBJ1-2|many|TRBV5-6|.
TGTGCCAGCAGCGACTGGGACAAGTGGAGCTACACCTTC
CASSDWDKWSYTF
>TRBJ1-1|many|TRBV12-3/TRBV12-4|TRBD1
TGTGCCAGCAGTCGGGACAGTTGGGGCACTGAAGCTTTCTTT
CASSRDSWGTEAFF
>TRBJ2-1|.|TRBV6-1|TRBD2
TGTGCCAGCAGTGAATTGTGGCTAGCGGGAGGACGCGCCTACAATGAGCAGTTCTTC
CASSELWLAGGRAYNEQFF
>TRBJ2-1|many|TRBV2|TRBD2
TGTGCCAGCAGGCTGACTAGCGGGTCTGGAAATGAGCAGTTCTTC
CASRLTSGSGNEQFF
>TRBJ2-7|many|TRBV7-2|TRBD2
TGTGCCAGCAGCCCAGCGGGGGGTGTATACGAGCAGTACTTC
CASSPAGGVYEQYF
>TRBJ2-5|.|TRBV6-2/TRBV6-3|.
TGTGCCAGCAGTTACTCGGCCGTGCGGGGGACCCAGTACTTC
CASSYSAVRGTQYF
>TRBJ1-2|.|TRBV28|.
TGTGCCAGCAGTAAACCCTATGGCTACACCTTC
CASSKPYGYTF
>TRBJ2-3|many|TRBV5-1|.
TGCGCCAGCAGCTTTGACTCCACAGATACGCAGTATTTT
CASSFDSTDTQYF
>TRBJ2-3|.|TRBV19|.
TGTGCCAGTAGACCTAACTTTGTCGGGGGAAGCACAGATACGCAGTATTTT
CASRPNFVGGSTDTQYF
>TRBJ1-5|few|TRBV2|.
TGTGCCAGCAGTGGGGCGGGGGGAGGGAATCAGCCCCAGCATTTT
CASSGAGGGNQPQHF
>TRBJ2-1|many|TRBV27|.
TGTGCCAGCAGTTTATCGAGGGCCCGATGGGGCAATGAGCAGTTCTTC
CASSLSRARWGNEQFF
>TRBJ2-7|many|TRBV5-1|.
TGCGCCAGCAGCTTGGATGGCTTCTACGAGCAGTACTTC
CASSLDGFYEQYF
>TRBJ2-3|.|TRBV24-1|.
TGTGCCACCAGTGTTCCAGGGCATGGAGATACGCAGTATTTT
CATSVPGHGDTQYF
>TRBJ2-5|few|TRBV25-1|.
TGTGCCAGCAGTGAATATGCCGATCAAGAGACCCAGTACTTC
CASSEYADQETQYF
>TRBJ2-2|.|TRBV11-3|.
TGTGCCAGCAGCCCCGGACACGTAAACACCGGGGAGCTGTTTTTT
CASSPGHVNTGELFF
>TRBJ1-5|few|TRBV15|.
TGTGCCACCAGCTTTTTAAAAGGGGTACCTTATAGCAATCAGCCCCAGCATTTT
CATSFLKGVPYSNQPQHF
>TRBJ2-5|many|TRBV27|TRBD1
TGTGCCAGCAGAGGTGGTGGTTGGGCAGGGGGTCGAGAGACCCAGTACTTC
CASRGGGWAGGRETQYF
>TRBJ2-7|.|TRBV4-2|.
TGTGCCAGCAGCCCCACACTGGTAGAACCTTTGCAGTACTTC
CASSPTLVEPLQYF
>TRBJ2-7|few|TRBV24-1|.
TGTGCCACCAGTCGAGGGGGTCGGCAGTACTTC
CATSRGGRQYF
>TRBJ2-2|.|TRBV12-3/TRBV12-4|.
TGTGCCAGCAGTTTGCGGGGCGGGACCGGGGAGCTGTTTTTT
CASSLRGGTGELFF
>TRBJ2-3|many|TRBV5-1|.
TGCGCCAGCAGCTTGGCCGGTCAGGGGTTAACAGATACGCAGTATTTT
CASSLAGQGLTDTQYF
>TRBJ2-5|many|TRBV11-3|TRBD2
TGTGCCAGCAGCCCCTCGGGAGGGCCGTACCAAGAGACCCAGTACTTC
CASSPSGGPYQETQYF